Below, 30 T cell receptor beta chains from the same sample are listed, as sequenced in a study of T cell repertoires in cytomegalovirus infection (dated by TCRdb to about 2019). This sample was sequenced with an Illumina HiSeq 1500. The public reads were run again by TCRdb, first through fastp at Q25 and then through MiXCR, and only productive beta chains were kept. Rows are combined by CDR3 protein, so each entry shows the most common genes and DNA. The sample table lists about 530,000 distinct CDR3 sequences, about a quarter of them with a count of one. The ten largest clones capture over 10% of the sample. Sequencing was performed on PBMCs. Source of these receptors: a human donor in good health (CMV status not recorded). Some clones in this sample may be carry-over from other donors' samples.

This chain connects TRBV19 to TRBJ1-5; unclear D gene. This CDR3 has 15 amino acids. V gave up 6 bases and J gave up 5 bases, with 17 bases separating them. CDR1 is LNHDA, CDR2 SQIVND, per germline (reference sequence). In nucleotides, the CDR3 is TGTGCCAGTAGGGCAGGAACCCTCCGGGATCAGCCCCAGCATTTT. It codes for CASRAGTLRDQPQHF.

With respect to this clonotype: This may stem from a read error, because a much larger clone lies one nucleotide away. The J gene is TRBJ2-5, the V gene TRBV7-2, with 7 bases aligning to TRBD1. Germline CDR1 is SGHTA and CDR2 is FQGNSA. The CDR3 extends over 15 amino acids. Trimming took 5 bases from V and 3 from J; bases not matched to a gene: 9. The DNA for the CDR3 is TGTGCCAGCAGCCGCCGATGGGGGACAGAAGAGACCCAGTACTTC. Its translation is CASSRRWGTEETQYF.

This chain uses TRBV6-2 or TRBV6-3 with TRBJ1-2, with TRBD1 matching 8 bases. The CDR3 contains 14 residues. Germline trimming cut 6 bases from V and 5 bases from J; bases unmatched to any gene: 8. Germline assignment: CDR1 MNHEY and CDR2 SVGEGT. This CDR3 is CASSEGQELYGYTF. CDR3 sequence (DNA): TGTGCCAGCAGCGAGGGACAGGAACTTTATGGCTACACCTTC.

V is TRBV19 and J is TRBJ1-1; D is possibly TRBD1 (6 bases). The length of the CDR3 is 15 residues. V was pared by 6 bases and J by 5 bases, with 19 bases between. CDR1 is LNHDA, CDR2 SQIVND, per germline (reference sequence). CDR3 sequence: CASRNRGGSMTEAFF. CDR3 DNA: TGTGCCAGTAGAAACAGAGGGGGTTCTATGACTGAAGCTTTCTTT.

To note about this clonotype: Lacking the conserved final phenylalanine or tryptophan, this CDR3 likely reflects a read error. This chain uses TRBV6-5 with TRBJ2-2, with 10 bases that match TRBD2. This CDR3 comprises 13 residues. The V gene's germline CDR1 is MNHEY and CDR2 SVGAGI. The trim removed 5 bases at V and 14 bases at J, leaving 8 bases unmatched. CDR3 DNA sequence: TGTGCCAGCAGTGAAGAGGCTAGCGGGAGCCTGTTTTCT. As protein: CASSEEASGSLFS.

This clonotype was recorded once. The chain recombines TRBV29-1 with TRBJ2-1; 7 positions agree with TRBD2. Losses at the gene ends were 3 bases for V and 7 bases for J; bases not matched to a gene: 3. Germline CDR1 SQVTM, CDR2 ANQGSEA. This CDR3 is built from 12 residues. In DNA form, the CDR3 reads TGCAGCGTTGACCAGGGACTAAATGAGCAGTTCTTC. Translated: CSVDQGLNEQFF.

This clonotype was detected only a few times. This chain links TRBV19 with TRBJ1-1; D remains ambiguous. Trimming cost V 7 bases and J 1 base, with 10 bases left between them. This CDR3 is 13 amino acids long. From germline, CDR1 is LNHDA and CDR2 SQIVND (reference sequence). CDR3 sequence: CASIPLKNTEAFF. CDR3 DNA sequence: TGTGCCAGTATTCCCCTAAAGAACACTGAAGCTTTCTTT.

This clonotype was seen more than once but under ten times. The rearrangement uses TRBV7-8 and TRBJ2-7, with D possibly TRBD1 on 6 matching bases. Germline V gene sequence: CDR1 SGHVS, CDR2 FQNEAQ. Trimming stripped 6 bases from V and 0 bases from J, with 18 bases between. The CDR3 extends over 16 amino acids. Here the CDR3 DNA reads TGTGCCAGCAGTACGTTGACAGGCGTCGGCTCCTACGAGCAGTACTTC. Translating it yields CASSTLTGVGSYEQYF.

This sequence joins TRBV7-8 and TRBJ2-7; 11 bases line up with TRBD1. V dropped 5 bases and J dropped 6; count of bases not matched to a gene: 6. This CDR3 has 14 amino acids. CDR1 SGHVS and CDR2 FQNEAQ come from the germline V gene. The DNA of the CDR3 is TGTGCCAGCAGCCCGGGACAGGGGGACGGCGAGCAGTACTTC. It is translated as CASSPGQGDGEQYF. Full variable domain (missing parts from reference TRBV7-8 and TRBJ2-7): GAGVSQSPRYKVAKRGQDVALRCDPISGHVSLFWYQQALGQGPEFLTYFQNEAQLDKSGLPSDRFFAERPEGSVSTLKIQRTQQEDSAVYLCASSPGQGDGEQYFGPGTRLTVT.

At least ten counts were recorded for this clonotype. A much more abundant neighbour one base away suggests this may be a read error. V is TRBV7-2 and J is TRBJ2-5, with no clear D. The CDR3 is 12 residues long. V gave up 2 bases and J gave up 1 base, with 2 bases separating them. Germline V gene data show CDR1 as SGHTA and CDR2 as FQGNSA. The CDR3 region is CASSLFQETQYF. In DNA form, the CDR3 reads TGTGCCAGCAGCTTATTCCAAGAGACCCAGTACTTC. Using reference TRBV7-2 and TRBJ2-5 for the parts outside the CDR3, the full variable domain is GAGVSQSPSNKVTEKGKDVELRCDPISGHTALYWYRQSLGQGLEFLIYFQGNSAPDKSGLPSDRFSAERTGGSVSTLTIQRTQQEDSAVYLCASSLFQETQYFGPGTRLLVL.

The rearrangement joins TRBV5-1 to TRBJ1-2; 8 nucleotides align to TRBD1. V was pared by 1 base and J by 5 bases, with 7 bases of the junction left unmatched. The germline V gene encodes CDR1 SGHRS and CDR2 YFSETQ. There are 15 residues in the CDR3. CDR3 protein: CASSLLPDREYGYTF. In DNA, the CDR3 is TGCGCCAGCAGCTTGCTCCCGGACAGGGAGTATGGCTACACCTTC. The full variable domain, with the rest looked up from reference TRBV5-1 and TRBJ1-2, is KAGVTQTPRYLIKTRGQQVTLSCSPISGHRSVSWYQQTPGQGLQFLFEYFSETQRNKGNFPGRFSGRQFSNSRSEMNVSTLELGDSALYLCASSLLPDREYGYTFGSGTRLTVV.

The chain combines TRBV24-1 with TRBJ1-5; D is undetermined. Trimming stripped 6 bases from V and 0 bases from J, with 8 bases between. The CDR3 length is 14 residues. Looked up from germline, CDR1 is KGHDR and CDR2 is SFDVKD. The CDR3 here is CATSKKTSNQPQHF. The CDR3, as DNA: TGTGCCACCAGTAAGAAGACTAGCAATCAGCCCCAGCATTTT.

This clonotype was seen more than once but under ten times. This chain joins TRBV14 and TRBJ2-7; D gene uncertain. The CDR3 has 18 amino acids. Per the germline V gene, CDR1 is SGHDN and CDR2 is FVKESK. V gave up 8 bases and J gave up 3 bases, with 29 bases separating them. DNA of the CDR3: TGTGCCAGCCCCGATCTTCCCACTTTTGTAAGGAAAGACTACGAGCAGTACGTC. It yields the protein CASPDLPTFVRKDYEQYV.

The chain carries TRBV9 and TRBJ2-2, with D perhaps TRBD2 (7 bases). The CDR3 consists of 16 residues. The V gene's germline CDR1 is SGDLS and CDR2 YYNGEE. V was clipped by 4 bases and J by 6 bases, with 19 bases between them. CDR3 nucleotide sequence: TGTGCCAGCAGCTTACTTTCGGGGGGCGCTTCCGGGGAGCTGTTTTTT. It codes for CASSLLSGGASGELFF.

This rearrangement joins TRBV5-4 to TRBJ2-3, with TRBD1 matching 9 bases. Germline-derived CDR1 and CDR2 are SGHNT and YYREEE (reference sequence). This CDR3 has 15 residues. Unmatched junction bases numbered 7, after V lost 1 base and J lost 7 bases. CDR3 DNA sequence: TGTGCCAGCAGCTTGAGGGGGACAGGGAGGAATACGCAGTATTTT. This translates into CASSLRGTGRNTQYF.

In this sample, this clonotype turned up a few times. The chain combines TRBV28 with TRBJ2-1; 9 bases fit TRBD2. V lost 5 bases to trimming and J lost 4 bases; unmatched junction nucleotides: 6. CDR3 length: 15 residues. Germline V lookup: CDR1 MDHEN, CDR2 SYDVKM. In DNA form, the CDR3 reads TGTGCCAGCAGTCCGGGGAGCGGGGGGTACAATGAGCAGTTCTTC. Translation: CASSPGSGGYNEQFF.

This clonotype was seen a handful of times. V and J are TRBV4-3 and TRBJ2-1; TRBD1 is a possible D gene (6 bases). The V gene's germline CDR1 is LGHNA and CDR2 YSLEER. CDR3 size: 15 residues. The CDR3 nucleotides are TGCGCTTCCTCTCAGAGGCAGGGGCCTAACAATGAGCAGTTCTTC. The encoded protein is CASSQRQGPNNEQFF.

This clonotype was seen only once. V and J are TRBV28 and TRBJ2-5; D is unclear. The ends were cut back, 3 bases at V and 5 bases at J, with 10 bases in the middle. The CDR3 totals 13 residues. Germline V gene sequence: CDR1 MDHEN, CDR2 SYDVKM. The CDR3 reads CASSFTDRETQYF. CDR3 nucleotide sequence: TGTGCCAGCAGTTTTACCGATCGGGAGACCCAGTACTTC.

The gene calls are TRBV18 and TRBJ1-2, with D hard to call. Trimming pared 1 base from V and 8 bases from J, leaving 11 bases between. Germline CDR1 reads KGHSH; CDR2 reads LQKENI. CDR3 length equals 13 residues. This CDR3 is CASSPLSREGYTF. CDR3 nucleotide sequence: TGTGCCAGCTCACCACTCTCCCGAGAGGGCTACACCTTC.

This rearrangement joins TRBV5-4 to TRBJ2-1; TRBD2 matches at 10 bases. The CDR3 has 14 amino acids. With 7 bases clipped from V and 10 bases from J, the junction kept 11 bases outside the gene matches. Germline CDR1 SGHNT, CDR2 YYREEE (reference sequence). CDR3 bases: TGTGCCAGCGCCACTAGCGGGGCGAAGGGGGAGCAGTTCTTC. Amino acid sequence: CASATSGAKGEQFF.

In its sample, this clonotype was seen many times. The genes are TRBV7-9 and TRBJ1-4, with a tentative D call TRBD1 (5 bases). The V gene lost 5 bases and the J gene lost 8 bases, with 18 bases spanning the gap. The CDR3 is made up of 15 amino acids. Germline V gene lookup returns CDR1 SEHNR and CDR2 FQNEAQ (reference sequence). This CDR3 reads CASSPGGVLDEKLFF. In DNA form, the CDR3 reads TGTGCCAGCAGCCCAGGAGGGGTGTTGGACGAAAAACTGTTTTTT.

The J gene is TRBJ2-7, the V gene TRBV20-1; either TRBD1 or TRBD2 may supply D (6 bases each). Germline CDR1 is DFQATT and CDR2 is SNEGSKA (reference sequence). CDR3 length equals 14 residues. V lost 3 bases, J lost 3 bases, and 15 bases lay in between. The CDR3 spells CSARWRGAGYEQYF. CDR3 coding DNA: TGCAGTGCTAGGTGGAGGGGGGCCGGCTACGAGCAGTACTTC.

This clonotype was seen ten or more times. The chain is built from TRBV28 and TRBJ1-3; unclear D gene. V was trimmed by 7 bases and J by 0 bases, leaving 16 bases between them. The CDR3 is 16 amino acids. CDR1 is MDHEN, CDR2 SYDVKM, per germline. In DNA form, the CDR3 reads TGTGCCAGCACCCCCGTCGTGAGCCCCTCTGGAAACACCATATATTTT. Its translation: CASTPVVSPSGNTIYF.

J is TRBJ1-1 and V is TRBV7-2; D is perhaps TRBD1 (6 bases). Germline V gives CDR1 SGHTA, CDR2 FQGNSA. V shed 2 bases and J shed 4 bases, with 14 bases lying between them. The CDR3 loop spans 15 amino acids. CDR3 residues: CASSLNPQGATEAFF. The CDR3 DNA reads as TGTGCCAGCAGCTTAAATCCACAGGGCGCCACTGAAGCTTTCTTT. Full variable domain (missing parts from reference TRBV7-2 and TRBJ1-1): GAGVSQSPSNKVTEKGKDVELRCDPISGHTALYWYRQSLGQGLEFLIYFQGNSAPDKSGLPSDRFSAERTGGSVSTLTIQRTQQEDSAVYLCASSLNPQGATEAFFGQGTRLTVV.

The chain is built from TRBV4-3 and TRBJ2-7; D remains ambiguous. The CDR3 is 16 residues long. The V and J ends lost 1 base and 6 bases respectively, with 19 bases between them. Germline V gene lookup returns CDR1 LGHNA and CDR2 YSLEER. Here the CDR3 reads CASSQALPWGRGEQYF. The CDR3, as DNA: TGCGCCAGCAGCCAAGCGCTACCCTGGGGTCGTGGCGAGCAGTACTTC.

This chain uses TRBV3-1 with TRBJ2-5, with D perhaps matching TRBD1 or TRBD2 (5 bases each). V was shortened by 2 bases and J by 2 bases, with 15 bases between the two germline ends. Germline CDR1 reads LGHDT; CDR2 reads YNNKEL (reference sequence). The CDR3 consists of 16 residues. CDR3 DNA: TGTGCCAGCAGCCAAACAATGGTGGGGGAGCAAGAGACCCAGTACTTC. Residues: CASSQTMVGEQETQYF.

This clonotype showed up just a few times. CDR3 nucleotides: TGTGCCAGCAAAGGGGGGGGTCGGGGCTACACCTTC. Amino acids: CASKGGGRGYTF. The V gene is TRBV27, the J gene TRBJ1-2, with TRBD1 as a possible D gene (6 bases). Trimming took 7 bases from V and 8 from J, leaving 14 bases between them. Germline CDR1 and CDR2: MNHEY and SMNVEV (reference sequence). The CDR3 spans 12 residues.

This sequence joins TRBV4-1 and TRBJ2-4; D is uncertain. CDR1 is MGHRA, CDR2 YSYEKL, per germline. Between the trimmed V and J ends, which lost 6 bases and 5 bases, there was a span of 17 bases. The CDR3 is 15 amino acids. The CDR3 is CASRRLEQAENIQYF. The CDR3 bases are TGCGCCAGCAGAAGGCTGGAGCAGGCGGAAAACATTCAGTACTTC.

On this clonotype itself: A junction end diverges from the germline sequence, so it may reflect a read error. The chain combines TRBV11-2 with TRBJ2-7; D gene uncertain. This CDR3 spans 15 amino acids. From germline, CDR1 is SGHAT and CDR2 FQNNGV. In DNA, the CDR3 is TGTGCCAGCAGCTTAGATCCCGATATGGCCTACGCGCAGTACTTC. It specifies CASSLDPDMAYAQYF. The full variable domain, its missing parts supplied by reference TRBV11-2 and TRBJ2-7, is EAGVAQSPRYKIIEKRQSVAFWCNPISGHATLYWYQQILGQGPKLLIQFQNNGVVDDSQLPKDRFSAERLKGVDSTLKIQPAKLEDSAVYLCASSLDPDMAYAQYFGPGTRLTVT.

This clonotype was recorded a few times. This sequence joins TRBV5-1 and TRBJ1-4; no definite D call. Trimming took off 0 bases at V and 8 bases at J, with 11 bases between the two ends. Germline lookup yields CDR1 SGHRS and CDR2 YFSETQ. The CDR3 spans 14 residues. CDR3 region: CASSLAGDPEKLFF. The CDR3 nucleotides are TGCGCCAGCAGCTTGGCAGGCGACCCCGAAAAACTGTTTTTT.